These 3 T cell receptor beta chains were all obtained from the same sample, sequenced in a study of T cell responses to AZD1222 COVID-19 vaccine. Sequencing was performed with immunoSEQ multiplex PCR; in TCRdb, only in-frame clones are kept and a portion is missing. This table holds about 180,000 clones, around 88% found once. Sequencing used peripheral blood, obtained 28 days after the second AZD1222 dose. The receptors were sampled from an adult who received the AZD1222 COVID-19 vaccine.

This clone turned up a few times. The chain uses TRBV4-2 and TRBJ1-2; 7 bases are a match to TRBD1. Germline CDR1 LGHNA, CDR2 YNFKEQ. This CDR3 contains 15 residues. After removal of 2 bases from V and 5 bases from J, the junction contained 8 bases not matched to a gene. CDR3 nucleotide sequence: TGTGCCAGCAGCCAACTTTCAGGGGGACAGTATGGCTACACCTTC. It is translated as CASSQLSGGQYGYTF.

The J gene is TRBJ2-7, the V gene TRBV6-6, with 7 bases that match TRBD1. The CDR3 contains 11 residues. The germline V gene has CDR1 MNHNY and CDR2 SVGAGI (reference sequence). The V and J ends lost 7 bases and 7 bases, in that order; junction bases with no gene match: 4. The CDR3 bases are TGTGCCAGCATCAACAGGGGTGAGCAGTACTTC. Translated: CASINRGEQYF.

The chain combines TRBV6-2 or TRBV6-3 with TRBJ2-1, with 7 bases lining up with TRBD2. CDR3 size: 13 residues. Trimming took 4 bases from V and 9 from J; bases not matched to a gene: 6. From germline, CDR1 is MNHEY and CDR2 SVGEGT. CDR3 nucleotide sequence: TGTGCCAGCAGTTCCAGCGGACTAGGTGAGCAGTTCTTC. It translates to CASSSSGLGEQFF.